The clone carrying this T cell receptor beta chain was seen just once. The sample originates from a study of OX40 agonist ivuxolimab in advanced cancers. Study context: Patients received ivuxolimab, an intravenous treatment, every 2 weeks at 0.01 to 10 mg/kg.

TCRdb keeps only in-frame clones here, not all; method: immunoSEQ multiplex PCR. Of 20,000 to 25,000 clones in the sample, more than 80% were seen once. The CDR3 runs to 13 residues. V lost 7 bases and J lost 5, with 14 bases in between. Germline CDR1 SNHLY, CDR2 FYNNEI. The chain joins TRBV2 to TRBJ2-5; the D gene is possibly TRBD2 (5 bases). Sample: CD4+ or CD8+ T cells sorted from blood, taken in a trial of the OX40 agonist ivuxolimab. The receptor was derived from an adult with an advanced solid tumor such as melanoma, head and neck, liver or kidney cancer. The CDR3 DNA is TGTGCCAGCAAGGGCGGGCCGGGCGAGACCCAGTACTTC. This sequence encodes CASKGGPGETQYF.